This T cell receptor (beta chain) was observed in a study of CD8 T cells in Susac syndrome. Study results and caveats: The study recognized that the number of individuals in its TCR sequencing and HLA analysis was relatively small.

A remark on this clonotype: What it recognizes is unknown.

An input of about 0.5 to 1 ug of RNA was subjected to reverse transcription using random hexamers. Amplification of TCR beta CDR3 across 54 Vbeta and 13 Jbeta was performed with immunoSEQ multiplex PCR. TCRdb fed the immunoSEQ multiplex PCR reads into MiXCR, producing one record per CDR3 protein. The profile shows 130,000 to 150,000 distinct CDR3 sequences, approximately 95% of them singletons. Per germline, CDR1 MNHEY and CDR2 SVGAGI. V lost 6 bases, J lost 7 bases, and 7 bases stayed unmatched. The CDR3 is 15 residues long. While serving as controls, healthy donors were matched for age and sex. FACS was used to enrich TEMRA cells, whereas the CD8+ and CD4+ T cells were obtained by negative isolation.

V usage is TRBV6-5 and J usage is TRBJ2-1, with 12 bases that match TRBD2. Sequencing input: CD8+ T cells from PBMCs. This receptor was identified in a human donor in good health. The CDR3 reads CASRPRLAGANEQFF. The CDR3 nucleotides are TGTGCCAGCAGACCAAGACTAGCGGGAGCGAATGAGCAGTTCTTC.